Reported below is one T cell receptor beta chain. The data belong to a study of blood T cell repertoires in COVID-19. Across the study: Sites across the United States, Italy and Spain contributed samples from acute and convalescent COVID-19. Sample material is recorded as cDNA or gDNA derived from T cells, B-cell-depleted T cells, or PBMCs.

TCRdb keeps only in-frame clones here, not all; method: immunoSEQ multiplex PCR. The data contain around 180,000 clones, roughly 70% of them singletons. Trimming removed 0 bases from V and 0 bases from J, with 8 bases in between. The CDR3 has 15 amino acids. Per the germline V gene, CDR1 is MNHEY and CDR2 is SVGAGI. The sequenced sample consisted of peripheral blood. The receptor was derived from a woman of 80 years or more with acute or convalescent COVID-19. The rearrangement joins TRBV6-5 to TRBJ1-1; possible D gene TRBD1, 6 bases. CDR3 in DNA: TGTGCCAGCAGTTACTCGGGACAATTGAACACTGAAGCTTTCTTT. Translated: CASSYSGQLNTEAFF.